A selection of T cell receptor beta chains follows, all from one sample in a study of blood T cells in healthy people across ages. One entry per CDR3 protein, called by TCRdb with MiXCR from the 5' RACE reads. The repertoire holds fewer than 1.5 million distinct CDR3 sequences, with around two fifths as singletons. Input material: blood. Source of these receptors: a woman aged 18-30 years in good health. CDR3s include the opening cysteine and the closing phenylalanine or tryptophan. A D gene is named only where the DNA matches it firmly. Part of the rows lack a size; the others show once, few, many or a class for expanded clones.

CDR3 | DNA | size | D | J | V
CASSLSGTTFGYTF | TGTGCCAGCAGTTTATCCGGGACAACCTTTGGCTACACCTTC | - | - | TRBJ1-2 | TRBV27
CASSPRQGGYSNQPQHF | TGTGCCAGCAGTCCCCGACAGGGCGGATATAGCAATCAGCCCCAGCATTTT | few | TRBD1 | TRBJ1-5 | TRBV28
CSATTTSGYQETRYF | TGCAGTGCTACCACGACTAGCGGGTACCAAGAGACCCGGTACTTC | - | TRBD2 | TRBJ2-5 | TRBV20-1
CSVEGRALQTQYF | TGCAGCGTTGAAGGGCGGGCCCTTCAGACCCAGTACTTC | many | - | TRBJ2-5 | TRBV29-1
CASSQLGNEQFF | TGTGCCAGCAGCCAATTGGGGAATGAGCAGTTCTTC | many | - | TRBJ2-1 | TRBV3-1
CSAAPAEKGTSGANVLTF | TGCAGCGCCGCCCCCGCGGAAAAGGGTACCTCTGGGGCCAACGTCCTGACTTTC | - | - | TRBJ2-6 | TRBV20-1
CASSLTEAKNIQYF | TGCGCCAGCAGCTTAACAGAAGCCAAAAACATTCAGTACTTC | - | - | TRBJ2-4 | TRBV5-1
CASSSLAGGPWNEQFF | TGTGCCAGCAGCTCGTTAGCGGGGGGGCCCTGGAATGAGCAGTTCTTC | - | TRBD2 | TRBJ2-1 | TRBV11-2
CATDRGRDTQYF | TGTGCCACGGACAGGGGGCGGGATACGCAGTATTTT | - | TRBD1 | TRBJ2-3 | TRBV6-1
CASSVGSGVAFF | TGTGCCAGCAGCGTCGGATCGGGGGTAGCTTTCTTT | - | - | TRBJ1-1 | TRBV3-1
CASSSLGLAGKDTQYF | TGTGCCAGCAGCTCCCTGGGACTAGCGGGAAAGGATACGCAGTATTTT | - | TRBD2 | TRBJ2-3 | TRBV7-6
CASSQDGLAGRRYF | TGCGCCAGCAGCCAAGATGGGCTAGCGGGAAGGCGGTACTTC | - | TRBD2 | TRBJ2-6 | TRBV4-1
CASSPNSDDTQYF | TGTGCCAGCAGCCCAAACTCGGACGATACGCAGTATTTT | few | - | TRBJ2-3 | TRBV7-3
CASSGRGKTSYEQYF | TGTGCCAGCAGCGGCCGGGGAAAGACCTCCTACGAGCAGTACTTC | - | - | TRBJ2-7 | TRBV9
CASSSRTSGEQFF | TGTGCCAGCAGTAGCAGGACTTCGGGGGAGCAGTTCTTC | - | - | TRBJ2-1 | TRBV9
CSARKGASGRHTQYF | TGCAGTGCTAGAAAGGGGGCTAGCGGGCGCCATACGCAGTATTTT | few | - | TRBJ2-3 | TRBV20-1
CASTNLAGGNEQYF | TGCGCCAGCACCAATCTAGCGGGGGGGAATGAGCAGTACTTC | few | TRBD2 | TRBJ2-7 | TRBV5-1
CASSRSGTGNEKLFF | TGTGCCAGCAGTCGTTCCGGGACAGGAAATGAAAAACTGTTTTTT | few | TRBD1 | TRBJ1-4 | TRBV6-6
CSAQLAGLQETQYF | TGCAGTGCTCAACTAGCGGGGTTACAAGAGACCCAGTACTTC | - | TRBD2 | TRBJ2-5 | TRBV20-1
CASKRQGVKETQYF | TGTGCCAGCAAGCGACAGGGGGTGAAAGAGACCCAGTACTTC | - | TRBD1 | TRBJ2-5 | TRBV27
CASTENKGYEQYF | TGTGCCAGCACCGAAAACAAAGGATACGAGCAGTACTTC | - | - | TRBJ2-7 | TRBV11-2
CSAGSGTSRTDTQYF | TGCAGTGCTGGCTCCGGGACTAGCCGTACAGATACGCAGTATTTT | - | TRBD2 | TRBJ2-3 | TRBV20-1
CAIKSDGLNQPQHF | TGTGCCATCAAATCTGACGGACTCAATCAGCCCCAGCATTTT | few | - | TRBJ1-5 | TRBV10-3
CASRLGGAAGVVYEQYF | TGTGCCAGCAGATTAGGGGGCGCAGCGGGAGTGGTGTACGAGCAGTACTTC | - | - | TRBJ2-7 | TRBV7-2
CASSQVQTGRETQFF | TGCGCCAGCAGCCAAGTACAGACAGGGAGGGAGACCCAGTTCTTC | - | - | TRBJ2-1 | TRBV4-1
CSATALARQYF | TGCAGTGCTACCGCGCTAGCGCGGCAGTATTTT | - | - | TRBJ2-3 | TRBV20-1
CSAYYGYKRGTEAFF | TGCAGTGCTTACTACGGATACAAAAGGGGCACTGAAGCTTTCTTT | - | - | TRBJ1-1 | TRBV20-1
CASNPQGFLVSAGYTF | TGTGCCAGCAACCCCCAGGGGTTCTTGGTGTCGGCGGGCTACACCTTC | - | - | TRBJ1-2 | TRBV12-3/TRBV12-4
CSARGVPFQETQYF | TGCAGTGCTAGAGGGGTCCCTTTCCAAGAGACCCAGTACTTC | - | - | TRBJ2-5 | TRBV20-1
CASSPSTGFGLENQPQHF | TGTGCCAGCAGCCCCTCGACAGGGTTCGGATTAGAAAATCAGCCCCAGCATTTT | - | TRBD1 | TRBJ1-5 | TRBV7-9
CAIREDSTGREQYF | TGTGCCATCAGGGAAGATTCAACAGGGAGGGAGCAGTACTTC | - | - | TRBJ2-7 | TRBV10-3
CSARLERVETQYF | TGCAGTGCTAGACTTGAGAGGGTAGAGACCCAGTACTTC | many | - | TRBJ2-5 | TRBV20-1
CASSLTEAGGAEQFF | TGTGCCAGCAGCTTAACGGAGGCGGGAGGGGCTGAGCAGTTCTTC | - | TRBD2 | TRBJ2-1 | TRBV13
CASRYDRFGGYTF | TGTGCCAGCAGATACGACAGATTCGGGGGCTACACCTTC | - | - | TRBJ1-2 | TRBV12-3/TRBV12-4
CAIEGPNYGYTF | TGTGCCATCGAAGGACCAAACTATGGCTACACCTTC | few | - | TRBJ1-2 | TRBV25-1
CAGSERGGYGYTF | TGTGCCGGCAGCGAACGAGGGGGATATGGCTACACCTTC | - | - | TRBJ1-2 | TRBV25-1
CAWRTRQANYGYTF | TGTGCCTGGAGAACGAGACAAGCTAACTATGGCTACACCTTC | - | - | TRBJ1-2 | TRBV30
CATQVAGGAHTEAFF | TGTGCCACCCAAGTAGCGGGGGGCGCGCACACTGAAGCTTTCTTT | - | - | TRBJ1-1 | TRBV7-2
CSATPAQEVETQYF | TGCAGTGCTACCCCAGCTCAAGAGGTAGAGACCCAGTACTTC | few | - | TRBJ2-5 | TRBV20-1
CASSVLGGSSGYTF | TGCGCCAGCAGCGTGCTAGGGGGATCCTCTGGCTACACCTTC | - | - | TRBJ1-2 | TRBV5-1
CASVRDYSYNEQYF | TGTGCCAGCGTCCGGGACTACTCTTACAATGAGCAGTACTTC | - | TRBD2 | TRBJ2-7 | TRBV2
CSAREQGRNSNQPQHF | TGCAGTGCTAGAGAACAGGGGCGAAATAGCAATCAGCCCCAGCATTTT | few | TRBD1 | TRBJ1-5 | TRBV20-1
CASSRQGAVREQYF | TGTGCCAGCAGCAGACAGGGGGCAGTGAGGGAGCAGTACTTC | - | - | TRBJ2-7 | TRBV21-1
CASSLDLGGERFF | TGTGCCAGCAGCTTAGATTTAGGGGGCGAACGGTTCTTC | few | TRBD1 | TRBJ2-1 | TRBV7-8
CASSYSAVYNEQFF | TGTGCCAGCAGTTACTCGGCCGTATACAATGAGCAGTTCTTC | many | - | TRBJ2-1 | TRBV6-6
CSVEQPLGAAGQTALGGYTF | TGCAGCGTTGAACAGCCGCTTGGGGCCGCAGGGCAGACAGCCCTCGGGGGCTACACCTTC | - | - | TRBJ1-2 | TRBV29-1
CASSGREGPLAYTSEFTDTQYF | TGCGCCAGCAGTGGGCGGGAGGGCCCCCTAGCATATACCTCAGAATTCACAGATACGCAGTATTTT | - | TRBD2 | TRBJ2-3 | TRBV5-1
CASSRELANTEAFF | TGTGCCAGCAGCAGGGAATTGGCGAACACTGAAGCTTTCTTT | few | - | TRBJ1-1 | TRBV28
CASRPRPGTGDEKLFF | TGTGCCAGCAGACCCCGACCCGGGACAGGGGATGAAAAACTGTTTTTT | - | TRBD1 | TRBJ1-4 | TRBV12-3/TRBV12-4
CSARDPGEQFF | TGCAGTGCTAGAGATCCGGGTGAGCAGTTCTTC | few | - | TRBJ2-1 | TRBV20-1
CASSLFVTETSYEQYF | TGCGCCAGCAGCTTGTTCGTTACAGAAACTTCCTACGAGCAGTACTTC | - | - | TRBJ2-7 | TRBV5-1
CASSQGESRKGNQPQHF | TGCGCCAGCAGCCAGGGAGAAAGTAGAAAAGGTAATCAGCCCCAGCATTTT | few | - | TRBJ1-5 | TRBV4-1
CASRGGFSYGYTF | TGTGCCAGCAGGGGGGGCTTTTCCTATGGCTACACCTTC | - | - | TRBJ1-2 | TRBV2